This entry lists 28 T cell receptor beta chains sequenced from one sample in a study of T-cell reconstitution after alpha-beta-depleted transplantation in children. Unique molecular identifiers were used to barcode this TCRbeta library. TCRdb reprocessed the PCR reads via MiXCR and lists one record per CDR3 protein. This sample yields hundreds of thousands of distinct CDR3 sequences, of which approximately 19% are seen a single time; just under 45% belongs to the top ten. The material was PBMCs, mostly from graft donor cells, obtained 360 days after TCRalphabeta/CD19-depleted stem cell transplant. These receptors came from a male patient aged 2-15 years who had a stem cell transplant for acute lymphoblastic leukemia, so the T cells may come from the graft donor.

The chain is built from TRBV10-2 and TRBJ2-3; TRBD2 might be the D (7 bases). The germline V and J ends were trimmed by 3 bases and 6 bases, with 19 bases remaining between them. Germline V gives CDR1 WSHSY, CDR2 SAAADI. This CDR3 has 16 residues. CDR3 sequence (DNA): TGCGCCAGCAGTGATCCAAGCGGGACAACCTGGGATACGCAGTATTTT. This gives the protein CASSDPSGTTWDTQYF.

This clonotype was picked up a small number of times. The chain employs TRBV10-3 and TRBJ2-5, with 7 bases aligning to TRBD1. The V segment lost 7 bases and the J segment 5 bases; nucleotides outside the gene matches: 4. This CDR3 contains 12 residues. CDR1 and CDR2 (germline): ENHRY, SYGVKD. CDR3 bases: TGTGCCATCAAGGGACAGTCGGAGACCCAGTACTTC. Translated, it gives CAIKGQSETQYF.

A single count supports this clonotype. The V and J genes are TRBV25-1 and TRBJ1-4, with TRBD1 as a possible D gene (5 bases). The CDR3 spans 14 residues. V was trimmed by 4 bases and J by 11 bases, leaving 17 bases between them. CDR1 is MGHDK, CDR2 SYGVNS, per germline. CDR3 amino acids: CASSAGVIPAKLFF. CDR3 DNA: TGTGCCAGCAGTGCGGGGGTGATCCCCGCTAAACTGTTTTTT. The variable domain in full, completed from reference TRBV25-1 and TRBJ1-4, reads EADIYQTPRYLVIGTGKKITLECSQTMGHDKMYWYQQDPGMELHLIHYSYGVNSTEKGDLSSESTVSRIRTEHFPLTLESARPSHTSQYLCASSAGVIPAKLFFGSGTQLSVL.

This clonotype showed up just a few times. The chain uses TRBV27 and TRBJ2-1; D ambiguous. This CDR3 region has 15 residues. Between the trimmed V and J ends, which lost 1 base and 0 bases, there was a span of 7 bases. Germline V CDR1 and CDR2: MNHEY, SMNVEV (reference sequence). The CDR3 reads CASSLLGSSYNEQFF. The CDR3 DNA reads as TGTGCCAGCAGTTTATTGGGAAGCTCCTACAATGAGCAGTTCTTC.

This clonotype was seen more than once but under ten times. The chain's CDR3 is CASSYPGSPGYEQYF. CDR3 nucleotide sequence: TGTGCCAGCAGTTACCCGGGATCCCCGGGATACGAGCAGTACTTC. V usage is TRBV6-2 or TRBV6-3 and J usage is TRBJ2-7; weak D call: TRBD2 (5 bases). Germline CDR1 MNHEY, CDR2 SVGEGT. Trimming cost V 2 bases and J 4 bases, with 15 bases left between them. This CDR3 comprises 15 residues.

V and J are TRBV12-3 or TRBV12-4 and TRBJ2-7; 12 positions match TRBD2. The CDR3 is made up of 14 amino acids. The J segment lost 4 bases and the V segment lost 6 bases, leaving 4 bases of the junction unmatched. In nucleotides, the CDR3 is TGTGCCAGCAGCTTGACTAGCGGGGGTTACGAGCAGTACTTC. Translating it yields CASSLTSGGYEQYF.

In this sample, this clonotype turned up many times. The rearrangement joins TRBV30 to TRBJ1-1, with D uncertain. Germline lookup yields CDR1 GTSNPN and CDR2 SVGIG (reference sequence). The CDR3 loop spans 11 amino acids. V lost 1 base, J lost 9 bases, and 9 bases lay in between. This CDR3 reads CAWSARVQAFF. CDR3 nucleotide sequence: TGTGCCTGGAGTGCGAGGGTTCAAGCTTTCTTT. Full variable domain (missing parts from reference TRBV30 and TRBJ1-1): SQTIHQWPATLVQPVGSPLSLECTVEGTSNPNLYWYRQAAGRGLQLLFYSVGIGQISSEVPQNLSASRPQDRQFILSSKKLLLSDSGFYLCAWSARVQAFFGQGTRLTVV.

This clonotype was seen only a few times. V is TRBV28 and J is TRBJ2-5; D unclear. Germline V lookup: CDR1 MDHEN, CDR2 SYDVKM. V was trimmed by 7 bases and J by 5 bases, leaving 20 bases between them. The CDR3 contains 15 residues. The CDR3 DNA reads as TGTGCCAGCACTTTGGGTACGGCTTCTGTTGAGACCCAGTACTTC. Protein product: CASTLGTASVETQYF.

V usage is TRBV6-5 and J usage is TRBJ2-7; a weak D match, TRBD2 (5 bases). Germline lookup yields CDR1 MNHEY and CDR2 SVGAGI. V gave up 2 bases and J gave up 5 bases, with 19 bases separating them. This CDR3 contains 16 residues. The CDR3 DNA follows: TGTGCCAGCAGTTACAATGGTGGAGGTCCCCGGGACGAGCAGTACTTC. Amino acids: CASSYNGGGPRDEQYF.

This clonotype was detected many times. The chain recombines TRBV20-1 with TRBJ1-2, with D tentatively TRBD1 (6 bases). Trimming removed 2 bases at V and 7 bases at J, with 17 bases between. The CDR3 consists of 14 residues. Per the germline V gene, CDR1 is DFQATT and CDR2 is SNEGSKA (reference sequence). The CDR3 is CSARSRDTTGGYTF. Written as DNA, the CDR3 is TGCAGTGCTAGATCCCGGGACACCACGGGTGGCTACACCTTC.

The chain is built from TRBV12-3 or TRBV12-4 and TRBJ2-7; TRBD1 agrees at 7 bases. The CDR3 length is 15 residues. Trimming took 6 bases from V and 3 from J; bases not matched to a gene: 11. The CDR3 nucleotides are TGTGCCAGCAGCCGCTCGGACAGGCTATACTACGAGCAGTACTTC. Translating it yields CASSRSDRLYYEQYF.

The chain couples TRBV20-1 to TRBJ2-4, with D possibly matching TRBD1 (6 bases). This CDR3 is built from 14 residues. Trimming cost V 8 bases and J 0 bases, with 14 bases left between them. Germline-derived CDR1 and CDR2 are DFQATT and SNEGSKA (reference sequence). In nucleotides, the CDR3 is TGCAGTACCAGGGGTGGGAAAGCCAAAAACATTCAGTACTTC. It encodes CSTRGGKAKNIQYF.

This sequence joins TRBV5-6 and TRBJ2-1; D unresolved. CDR3 length equals 12 residues. The V end was cut by 4 bases, the J end by 7 bases, with 9 bases between. Germline CDR1 and CDR2: SGHDT and YYEEEE. The CDR3 loop reads CASSLPPNEQFF. CDR3 coding DNA: TGTGCCAGCAGCCTCCCCCCTAATGAGCAGTTCTTC.

In this sample, this clonotype turned up a few times. The chain is built from TRBV28 and TRBJ1-2; TRBD1 might be the D (6 bases). Germline loops: CDR1 MDHEN, CDR2 SYDVKM. This CDR3 has 14 residues. V shed 2 bases and J shed 7 bases, with 14 bases lying between them. The CDR3 is CASSLLGGAGGYTF. CDR3 bases: TGTGCCAGCAGTTTACTGGGGGGCGCCGGTGGCTACACCTTC.

This clonotype came up a few times. This sequence joins TRBV25-1 and TRBJ2-1, with D possibly matching TRBD1 (5 bases). CDR3 length equals 14 residues. The germline gives CDR1 MGHDK, CDR2 SYGVNS. V lost 0 bases to trimming and J lost 9 bases, with 12 bases between them. The CDR3 DNA reads TGTGCCAGCAGTGAATACATGGAAGGGGCTGAGCAGTTCTTC. Encoded protein: CASSEYMEGAEQFF.

This clonotype was seen more than once but under ten times. The gene calls are TRBV28 and TRBJ1-1; a weak D match, TRBD1 (6 bases). The V end was cut by 6 bases, the J end by 4 bases, with 12 bases between. There are 13 residues in the CDR3. Germline loops: CDR1 MDHEN, CDR2 SYDVKM. The CDR3 loop reads CASRRPGVTEAFF. For the CDR3, the DNA is TGTGCCAGCAGGCGGCCAGGGGTCACTGAAGCTTTCTTT.

This clonotype was observed many times. The gene calls are TRBV13 and TRBJ2-1, with 10 nucleotides matching TRBD2. Looked up from germline, CDR1 is PRHDT and CDR2 is FYEKMQ (reference sequence). The CDR3 is 17 residues long. After removal of 4 bases from V and 2 bases from J, the junction contained 8 bases not matched to a gene. CDR3 amino acids: CASSSSFSGGTYNEQFF. The CDR3 DNA follows: TGTGCCAGCAGCTCCTCCTTTAGCGGGGGGACCTACAATGAGCAGTTCTTC.

There are a few counts of this clonotype. The chain uses TRBV4-1 and TRBJ1-3; 7 positions match TRBD1. The CDR3 extends over 16 amino acids. Germline assignment: CDR1 MGHRA and CDR2 YSYEKL. The V segment lost 0 bases and the J segment 4 bases; nucleotides outside the gene matches: 6. CDR3 DNA sequence: TGCGCCAGCAGCCAAGATAAGACAGGGAGCGGAAACACCATATATTTT. Translated, it gives CASSQDKTGSGNTIYF.

J is TRBJ2-5 and V is TRBV5-1; D gene ambiguous. Germline CDR1 reads SGHRS; CDR2 reads YFSETQ. CDR3 length equals 13 residues. The ends were cut back, 0 bases at V and 2 bases at J, with 5 bases in the middle. Here the CDR3 DNA reads TGCGCCAGCAGCTTGGGAAAACAAGAGACCCAGTACTTC. Translating gives CASSLGKQETQYF.

The genes are TRBV7-9 and TRBJ2-1; 8 bases are shared with TRBD2. The CDR3 extends over 14 amino acids. Trimming cost V 3 bases and J 8 bases; bases outside gene matches: 6. Germline-derived CDR1 and CDR2 are SEHNR and FQNEAQ (reference sequence). This CDR3 reads CASSFQREPHEQFF. CDR3 DNA: TGTGCCAGCAGCTTCCAGCGGGAGCCCCATGAGCAGTTCTTC.

The chain carries TRBV12-5 and TRBJ2-7; either TRBD1 or TRBD2 may supply D (5 bases each). CDR1 is LGHNT, CDR2 FRNRAP, per germline. The CDR3 length is 16 residues. Trimming removed 0 bases from V and 6 bases from J, with 18 bases in between. CDR3 region: CASGLVLGAGFIEQYF. The CDR3 DNA is TGTGCTAGTGGTTTGGTACTAGGGGCCGGGTTCATCGAGCAGTACTTC. The full variable domain, in which reference TRBV12-5 and TRBJ2-7 provide the parts outside the CDR3, is DARVTQTPRHKVTEMGQEVTMRCQPILGHNTVFWYRQTMMQGLELLAYFRNRAPLDDSGMPKDRFSAEMPDATLATLKIQPSEPRDSAVYFCASGLVLGAGFIEQYFGPGTRLTVT.

This clonotype turned up a few times. The DNA of the CDR3 is TGTGCCATCAGTGAAGGGGCCGGGAAGGAGACCCAGTACTTC. This codes for CAISEGAGKETQYF. This rearrangement joins TRBV10-3 to TRBJ2-5, with D perhaps assigned TRBD1 or TRBD2 (5 bases each). This CDR3 has 14 residues. Trimming took 3 bases from V and 5 from J, leaving 13 bases between them. Germline values: CDR1 ENHRY, CDR2 SYGVKD.

This clonotype was counted only a few times. The V call is TRBV20-1, the J call TRBJ2-1, with 7 bases that match TRBD2. Germline CDR1 DFQATT, CDR2 SNEGSKA (reference sequence). V lost 6 bases and J lost 3; bases outside the gene matches: 11. The CDR3 length is 15 residues. For the CDR3, the DNA is TGCAGTGCAGCCTCTCTGGGCGGGGGCTACAATGAGCAGTTCTTC. Protein product: CSAASLGGGYNEQFF.

This sequence joins TRBV10-2 and TRBJ2-1; 10 nucleotides line up with TRBD1. The CDR3 has 15 amino acids. Germline CDR1 reads WSHSY; CDR2 reads SAAADI. With V trimmed by 5 bases and J by 3 bases, 4 bases remained unmatched. CDR3: CASSIGQGDYNEQFF. The CDR3 DNA reads as TGCGCCAGCAGTATAGGACAGGGGGACTACAATGAGCAGTTCTTC.

The chain is built from TRBV29-1 and TRBJ2-7, with no clear D. Trimming shortened V by 4 bases and J by 0 bases, and 10 bases separated the two germline ends. The CDR3 length is 13 residues. CDR1 and CDR2 (germline): SQVTM, ANQGSEA. The CDR3 DNA sequence: TGCAGCGTTGCGGGCAGATTCTCCTACGAGCAGTACTTC. Protein: CSVAGRFSYEQYF.

The table lists this clonotype with many counts. The CDR3 sequence is CSVEQGFSYEQYF. The DNA for the CDR3 is TGCAGCGTTGAACAGGGATTTTCCTACGAGCAGTACTTC. The V and J genes are TRBV29-1 and TRBJ2-7; tentatively, D is TRBD1 (5 bases). The CDR3 is made up of 13 amino acids. Deletions cut 2 bases from V and 1 base from J, with 9 bases between. Germline V gives CDR1 SQVTM, CDR2 ANQGSEA.

This clonotype appeared a single time. The rearrangement links TRBV30 to TRBJ2-3; no clear D gene. V lost 4 bases to trimming and J lost 1 base, with 6 bases between them. Germline values: CDR1 GTSNPN, CDR2 SVGIG (reference sequence). The CDR3 spans 12 residues. CDR3: CAWNIRTDTQYF. The DNA for the CDR3 is TGTGCCTGGAACATTCGCACAGATACGCAGTATTTT.

This clonotype came up a few times. The chain employs TRBV5-1 and TRBJ2-2; the match to TRBD1 covers 7 bases. CDR3 size: 15 residues. Germline CDR1 and CDR2: SGHRS and YFSETQ. The V and J ends lost 3 bases and 4 bases, in that order; junction bases with no gene match: 6. CDR3 in DNA: TGCGCCAGCAGCTCCCCCGACAGGGCCACCGGGGAGCTGTTTTTT. Translation gives CASSSPDRATGELFF.